These 21 T cell receptor beta chains originate from one sample sequenced in a study of T-cell reconstitution after alpha-beta-depleted transplantation in children. The TCRbeta library incorporated unique molecular identifiers. TCRdb used MiXCR to reprocess the PCR reads, holding one entry per CDR3 protein. The sample yields some 590,000 distinct CDR3 sequences, under 12% seen once. The sequenced sample was PBMCs from the stem cell graft donor, obtained from the stem cell graft. The receptors were sampled from a human donor who donated a stem cell graft to a child with acute myeloid leukemia.

The CDR3 spells CSARPRQGLSLPGELFF. CDR3 nucleotide sequence: TGCAGTGCTAGACCCCGACAGGGACTAAGTCTGCCCGGGGAGCTGTTTTTT. The rearrangement uses TRBV20-1 and TRBJ2-2; the D gene could be TRBD1 or TRBD2 (7 bases each). Per the germline V gene, CDR1 is DFQATT and CDR2 is SNEGSKA (reference sequence). Between the trimmed V and J ends, which lost 2 bases and 6 bases, there was a span of 22 bases. This CDR3 is built from 17 residues.

The gene calls are TRBV7-2 and TRBJ2-1; no clear D gene. The CDR3 is made up of 13 amino acids. CDR1 and CDR2 (germline): SGHTA, FQGNSA. With 1 base removed from V and 8 bases from J, the gap between germline ends came to 9 bases. The CDR3 DNA is TGTGCCAGCAGCTTAGTTGGGTACGATGAGCAGTTCTTC. This sequence encodes CASSLVGYDEQFF.

The CDR3 loop reads CASSLSSRSSYNEQFF. The CDR3 DNA reads as TGCGCCAGCAGCCTCTCTTCGCGGAGCTCCTACAATGAGCAGTTCTTC. The chain employs TRBV4-3 and TRBJ2-1; D unclear. V was shortened by 4 bases and J by 0 bases, with 13 bases between the two germline ends. The CDR3 length is 16 residues. The V gene's germline CDR1 is LGHNA and CDR2 YSLEER.

Remarks on this clonotype: It is likely a read error, because the conserved phenylalanine at the end of the CDR3 is missing. The chain links TRBV12-3 or TRBV12-4 to TRBJ2-5; 7 bases are shared with TRBD2. The ends lost 3 bases at V and 6 bases at J; junction bases unmatched: 13. CDR3 length: 16 residues. CDR3 loop: CASSLGSSGTKKTQYV. In DNA, the CDR3 is TGTGCCAGCAGTTTGGGGTCTAGCGGTACCAAAAAGACCCAGTACGTC.

There are a few counts of this clonotype. The junction shows a germline mismatch at one end, possibly a read error. The chain joins TRBV12-3 or TRBV12-4 to TRBJ2-1; 9 bases match TRBD1. The CDR3 loop spans 12 amino acids. The CDR3 DNA sequence: TGTGCCAGCAGTTCAAATTGGGGGACAGGGTATTTC. It translates to CASSSNWGTGYF.

The gene calls are TRBV27 and TRBJ2-7; 10 nucleotides agree with TRBD1. The germline V gene encodes CDR1 MNHEY and CDR2 SMNVEV (reference sequence). V lost 6 bases and J lost 5; bases outside the gene matches: 10. This CDR3 contains 15 residues. The CDR3 region has the DNA TGTGCCAGCAGGGGGGGGGACAGGGGACCGGACGAGCAGTACTTC. It translates to CASRGGDRGPDEQYF.

This clonotype occurred many times. The chain joins TRBV29-1 to TRBJ1-1, with D uncertain. This CDR3 is built from 13 residues. The V end was cut by 3 bases, the J end by 1 base, with 9 bases between. Germline V CDR1 and CDR2: SQVTM, ANQGSEA. The CDR3 DNA is TGCAGCGTTGAGACCAGTCCGAACACTGAAGCTTTCTTT. Translated, it gives CSVETSPNTEAFF.

The CDR3 here is CASSLSDDSSYEQYF. CDR3 DNA sequence: TGTGCCAGCAGCTTAAGCGACGACAGCTCCTACGAGCAGTACTTC. The chain is built from TRBV7-6 and TRBJ2-7; D possibly corresponds to TRBD1 (5 bases). Trimming left V 2 bases short and J 0 bases short, with 11 bases between. In germline, CDR1 is SGHVS, CDR2 FNYEAQ. This CDR3 is built from 15 residues.

The table lists this clonotype with many counts. This sequence joins TRBV21-1 and TRBJ2-2; the table gives TRBD1 as D, unverified against the DNA. TRBV21-1 is a listed pseudogene. The CDR3 contains 16 residues. CDR3 bases: TGTGCCAGCAGCAAAGGGGAGACAGGGGGGGCCGGGGAGCTGTTTTTT. This gives the protein CASSKGETGGAGELFF.

V usage is TRBV7-2 and J usage is TRBJ2-5; 7 bases align to TRBD2. The CDR3 extends over 13 amino acids. V lost 5 bases and J lost 5; bases outside the gene matches: 5. Germline values: CDR1 SGHTA, CDR2 FQGNSA. Here the CDR3 DNA reads TGTGCCAGCAGCCGCGGGGGTCCGGAGACCCAGTACTTC. Protein product: CASSRGGPETQYF.

The rearrangement uses TRBV18 and TRBJ2-1; possible D gene TRBD1, 5 bases. Trimming cost V 3 bases and J 10 bases, with 10 bases left between them. The CDR3 extends over 12 amino acids. The germline V gene encodes CDR1 KGHSH and CDR2 LQKENI. In DNA form, the CDR3 reads TGTGCCAGCTCACCTCGGGCAGGGGAGCAGTTCTTC. Translating gives CASSPRAGEQFF.

The rearrangement links TRBV7-2 to TRBJ2-1, with 7 bases matching TRBD2. Looked up from germline, CDR1 is SGHTA and CDR2 is FQGNSA. CDR3 length equals 13 residues. Trimming at V came to 4 bases and at J to 9 bases, leaving 6 bases not matched to a gene. The CDR3 loop reads CASSYASGSEQFF. In DNA, the CDR3 is TGTGCCAGCAGCTACGCTAGCGGATCTGAGCAGTTCTTC.

This chain connects TRBV6-2 or TRBV6-3 to TRBJ2-5, with D perhaps given as TRBD1 or TRBD2 (6 bases each). The CDR3 extends over 15 amino acids. CDR1 MNHEY and CDR2 SVGEGT come from the germline V gene. V dropped 2 bases and J dropped 1 base, with 11 bases sitting between them. The CDR3 here is CASSYAGGGQETQYF. In DNA form, the CDR3 reads TGTGCCAGCAGTTACGCAGGAGGGGGCCAAGAGACCCAGTACTTC.

This clonotype has ten or more counts. This sequence joins TRBV27 and TRBJ2-7, with TRBD1 as a possible D gene (5 bases). There are 13 residues in the CDR3. The germline V and J ends were trimmed by 3 bases and 6 bases, with 12 bases remaining between them. CDR1 is MNHEY, CDR2 SMNVEV, per germline (reference sequence). Written as DNA, the CDR3 is TGTGCCAGCAGTTTCAACGACAGCCCCGAGCAGTACTTC. Its protein is CASSFNDSPEQYF.

In its sample, this clonotype was seen many times. The genes are TRBV28 and TRBJ2-4; TRBD2 matches 9 bases. Germline values: CDR1 MDHEN, CDR2 SYDVKM. Trimming at V came to 3 bases and at J to 7 bases, leaving 7 bases not matched to a gene. This CDR3 comprises 15 residues. In DNA, the CDR3 is TGTGCCAGCAGTTTGGGGCTAGCGGGAACGAACATTCAGTACTTC. Protein sequence: CASSLGLAGTNIQYF.

This clonotype was seen more than once but under ten times. The CDR3 region is CATDTGYEQYF. CDR3 nucleotide sequence: TGTGCCACCGATACCGGGTACGAGCAGTACTTC. The chain uses TRBV28 and TRBJ2-7; D not resolved. There are 11 residues in the CDR3. Germline CDR1 and CDR2: MDHEN and SYDVKM. Trimming shortened V by 10 bases and J by 4 bases, and 11 bases separated the two germline ends.

The table lists this clonotype with many counts. V usage is TRBV18 and J usage is TRBJ2-5; the D gene is possibly TRBD1 (5 bases). The CDR3 length is 14 residues. The V end was cut by 2 bases, the J end by 3 bases, with 10 bases between. Germline V gene sequence: CDR1 KGHSH, CDR2 LQKENI. CDR3 nucleotide sequence: TGTGCCAGCTCACCAAGAGTAGGGGAAGAGACCCAGTACTTC. Translation gives CASSPRVGEETQYF. The full variable domain, in which reference TRBV18 and TRBJ2-5 provide the parts outside the CDR3, is NAGVMQNPRHLVRRRGQEARLRCSPMKGHSHVYWYRQLPEEGLKFMVYLQKENIIDESGMPKERFSAEFPKEGPSILRIQQVVRGDSAAYFCASSPRVGEETQYFGPGTRLLVL.

In this sample, this clonotype turned up a few times. The chain links TRBV7-2 to TRBJ2-2, with 13 bases aligning to TRBD2. The CDR3 runs 17 residues. The trim removed 4 bases at V and 7 bases at J, leaving 9 bases unmatched. The germline V gene encodes CDR1 SGHTA and CDR2 FQGNSA. The CDR3 DNA follows: TGTGCCAGCAGCTCATGGACTAGCGGGAGAGCTGGCGGGGAGCTGTTTTTT. As protein: CASSSWTSGRAGGELFF.

This clonotype showed up many times. The gene calls are TRBV29-1 and TRBJ2-3; D is uncertain. Germline CDR1 is SQVTM and CDR2 is ANQGSEA. The ends were cut back, 2 bases at V and 7 bases at J, with 1 base in the middle. The CDR3 totals 9 residues. CDR3 protein: CSVENTQYF. The CDR3 bases are TGCAGCGTTGAAAATACGCAGTATTTT.

There are a few counts of this clonotype. The J gene is TRBJ2-7, the V gene TRBV5-1; 13 bases are a match to TRBD2. The CDR3 is 16 residues long. Germline V gene sequence: CDR1 SGHRS, CDR2 YFSETQ. Trimming cost V 1 base and J 3 bases; bases outside gene matches: 4. CDR3 loop: CASSLWTSGSFYEQYF. The CDR3 DNA sequence: TGCGCCAGCAGCTTGTGGACTAGCGGGAGCTTCTACGAGCAGTACTTC.

V is TRBV3-1 and J is TRBJ2-1; 8 positions match TRBD2. V was pared by 0 bases and J by 6 bases, with 4 bases of the junction left unmatched. The CDR3 loop spans 15 amino acids. Germline CDR1 and CDR2: LGHDT and YNNKEL (reference sequence). The CDR3 coding sequence is TGTGCCAGCAGCCAAGATCAAACTAGCGGCAATGAGCAGTTCTTC. As protein: CASSQDQTSGNEQFF.